This TCR beta chain was retrieved from a study of T cell responses to AZD1222 COVID-19 vaccine. Method: immunoSEQ multiplex PCR; TCRdb's copy keeps in-frame clones and lacks some. The data show about 140,000 clones, 85% to 95% seen once. Study outcomes and limitations: Increased Spike-specific TCR breadth and depth were observed after two AZD1222 doses. Possibly, clonal diversity was underestimated; donors were largely white British and included more females. Reportedly, nearly half the spike-specific TCRs target unmutated variant regions. Repertoires were sampled only after the peak T cell response.

Points on this clone: The antigen remains undetermined.

The sequencing here drew on peripheral blood, taken on day 0 of MenACWY control vaccination. The clonotype was recovered from an adult in good health.

This chain's CDR3 is CASSLSSNEQFF. The CDR3 DNA reads as TGTGCCAGCAGCTTAAGTAGCAATGAGCAGTTCTTC. The gene calls are TRBV7-8 and TRBJ2-1; the D is unclear. V gave up 2 bases and J gave up 6 bases, with 5 bases separating them. Germline CDR1 and CDR2: SGHVS and FQNEAQ. This CDR3 has 12 amino acids.